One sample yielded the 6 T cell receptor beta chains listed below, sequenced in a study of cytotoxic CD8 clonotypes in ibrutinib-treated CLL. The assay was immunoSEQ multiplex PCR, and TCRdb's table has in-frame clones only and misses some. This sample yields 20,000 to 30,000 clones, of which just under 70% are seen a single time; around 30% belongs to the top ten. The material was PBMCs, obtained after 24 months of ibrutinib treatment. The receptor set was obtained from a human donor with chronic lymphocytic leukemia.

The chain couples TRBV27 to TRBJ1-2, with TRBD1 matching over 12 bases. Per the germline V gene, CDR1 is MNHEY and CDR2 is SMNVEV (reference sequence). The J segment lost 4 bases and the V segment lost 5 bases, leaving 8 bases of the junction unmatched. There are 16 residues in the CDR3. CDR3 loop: CASSTGTGGGSYGYTF. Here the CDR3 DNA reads TGTGCCAGCAGTACCGGGACAGGGGGCGGAAGCTATGGCTACACCTTC.

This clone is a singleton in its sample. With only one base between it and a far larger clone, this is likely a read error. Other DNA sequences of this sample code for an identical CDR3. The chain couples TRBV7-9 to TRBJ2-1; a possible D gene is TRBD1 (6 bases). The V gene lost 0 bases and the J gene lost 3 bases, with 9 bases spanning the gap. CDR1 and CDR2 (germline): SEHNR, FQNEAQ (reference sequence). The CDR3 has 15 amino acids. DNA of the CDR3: TGTGCCAGCAGCTTAGCACAGGGTGACTACAATGAGCAGTTCTTC. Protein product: CASSLAQGDYNEQFF.

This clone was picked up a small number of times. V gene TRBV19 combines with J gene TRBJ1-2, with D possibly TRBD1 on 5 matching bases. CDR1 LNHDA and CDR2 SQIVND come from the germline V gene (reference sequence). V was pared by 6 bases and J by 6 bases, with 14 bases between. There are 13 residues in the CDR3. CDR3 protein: CASSTGTVNGYTF. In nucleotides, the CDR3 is TGTGCCAGTAGCACCGGGACGGTGAATGGCTACACCTTC. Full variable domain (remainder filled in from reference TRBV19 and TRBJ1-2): DGGITQSPKYLFRKEGQNVTLSCEQNLNHDAMYWYRQDPGQGLRLIYYSQIVNDFQKGDIAEGYSVSREKKESFPLTVTSAQKNPTAFYLCASSTGTVNGYTFGSGTRLTVV.

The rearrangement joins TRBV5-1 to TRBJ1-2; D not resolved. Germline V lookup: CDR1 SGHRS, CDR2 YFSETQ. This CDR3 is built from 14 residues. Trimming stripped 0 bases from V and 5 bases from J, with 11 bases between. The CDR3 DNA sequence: TGCGCCAGCAGCTTGGATGGGTCGGGGTATGGCTACACCTTC. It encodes CASSLDGSGYGYTF.

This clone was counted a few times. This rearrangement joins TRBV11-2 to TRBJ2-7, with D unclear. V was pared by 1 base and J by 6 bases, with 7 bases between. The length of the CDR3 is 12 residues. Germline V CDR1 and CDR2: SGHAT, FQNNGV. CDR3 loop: CASSLGESEQYF. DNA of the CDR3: TGTGCCAGCAGCTTAGGGGAAAGCGAGCAGTACTTC.

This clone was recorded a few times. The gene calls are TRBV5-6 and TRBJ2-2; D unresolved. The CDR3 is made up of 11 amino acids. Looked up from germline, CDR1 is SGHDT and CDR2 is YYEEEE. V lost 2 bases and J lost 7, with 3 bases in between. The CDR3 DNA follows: TGTGCCAGCAGCTTTATCGGGGAGCTGTTTTTT. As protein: CASSFIGELFF.